Listed below are T cell receptor beta chains from one sample, sequenced in a study of blood T cell repertoires in COVID-19. Generated by immunoSEQ multiplex PCR, the TCRdb table keeps only in-frame clones and is missing some. Of approximately 170,000 clones listed, around 82% are singletons. The sequenced sample was peripheral blood. These TCRs come from a woman of 80 years or more with active or convalescent COVID-19. Each CDR3 is given with its conserved first and last residue.

>TRBV3-1/TRBV3-2|TRBJ2-7|15
CASSRDATSWSEQYF
>TRBV9|TRBJ1-4|14
CASSVGQGWEKLFF
>TRBV30|TRBJ1-2|13
CAWSVQVNYGYTF
>TRBV7-3|TRBJ2-2|16
CASSISGLMNTGELFF
>TRBV11-2|TRBJ2-3|16
CASSLLAGDYPDTQYF
>TRBV5-1|TRBJ2-7|16
CASSLAGGWTPYEQYF
>TRBV12-3/TRBV12-4|TRBJ2-7|11
CASSLGGEQYF
>TRBV15|TRBJ2-1|17
CATSRVGTNRFMGEQFF
>TRBV4-1|TRBJ2-6|16
CASSQGQFSGANVLTF
>TRBV18|TRBJ2-5|16
CASSLPGLAGQETQYF
>TRBV6-5|TRBJ1-2|11
CATGDYYGYTF
>TRBV5-5|TRBJ1-1|14
CASSLTGGRTEAFF
>TRBV30|TRBJ1-6|14
CAWRRDRDNSPLHF
>TRBV27|TRBJ1-2|14
CASSSAGTGGSYTF
>TRBV28|TRBJ1-1|13
CATLPGGTTEAFF
>TRBV13|TRBJ2-5|11
CASSLGTSAYF
>TRBV29-1|TRBJ1-4|12
CSTQGADEKLFF
>TRBV9|TRBJ1-2|15
CASSVEGGAGYGYTF
>TRBV18|TRBJ1-5|15
CASSPGQGGVTSQHF
>TRBV5-1|TRBJ1-1|14
CASSLGYRGTEAFF
>TRBV5-1|TRBJ2-7|18
CASSLGIWTSESSYEQYF
>TRBV18|TRBJ2-3|18
CASSPSPAGTGGTDTQYF
>TRBV29-1|TRBJ1-1|15
CSVDRGQGTGTEAFF
>TRBV19|TRBJ2-5|12
CASSGTSGRADF
>TRBV10-1|TRBJ1-2|13
CASSVSGDYGYTF
>TRBV2|TRBJ2-1|13
CASSGLAGNEQFF
>TRBV28|TRBJ2-1|16
CASSRAGGGTLNEQFF
>TRBV1|TRBJ2-4|20
CTSSPRLAGYWSRAKNIQYF
>TRBV7-8|TRBJ2-1|17
CASSSRGGGTRYNEQFF
>TRBV7-9|TRBJ2-7|13
CASSPTGGYEQYF
>TRBV27|TRBJ1-1|14
CASASIGGTTEAFF
>TRBV7-2|TRBJ1-1|13
CASSLRWGAEAFF
>TRBV5-5|TRBJ1-2|17
CASSLAGIGQGDYGYTF
>TRBV6-5|TRBJ2-7|13
CASSSPTSGRTHF
>TRBV4-2|TRBJ2-7|13
CASSRSGVHEQYF
>TRBV27|TRBJ1-5|14
CASSLAGSNQPQHF
>TRBV13|TRBJ2-1|16
CASSRRLAGVVYEQFF
>TRBV30|TRBJ2-3|11
CAWQFTDTQYF
>TRBV20-1|TRBJ1-1|11
CRWGQGIEAFF
>TRBV6-5|TRBJ2-1|15
CASSHTGGDYNEQFF
>TRBV27|TRBJ2-7|16
CASSLSALTSGYEQYF
>TRBV29-1|TRBJ2-1|11
CSGGTGGQQFF
>TRBV5-4|TRBJ2-5|16
CASSLVGGVGQETQYF
>TRBV5-1|TRBJ2-1|15
CASSLVGGRENEQFF
>TRBV27|TRBJ1-5|14
CASGPVSYNQPQHF
>TRBV2|TRBJ1-2|14
CASSENSNNYGYTF
>TRBV29-1|TRBJ2-1|13
CSFGSGKQNEQFF
>TRBV10-3|TRBJ2-1|16
CAISESGTSAYNEQFF
>TRBV28|TRBJ2-7|15
CASCSPGQGEYEQYF
>TRBV2|TRBJ1-6|13
CASSTDYNSPLHF
>TRBV30|TRBJ2-1|14
CAWRRTDSYNEQFF
>TRBV25-1|TRBJ2-1|11
CASPPRLLRFF
>TRBV2|TRBJ2-1|14
CASSVGVAAEGQFF
>TRBV18|TRBJ2-5|15
CASSPPDRAAGTQYF
>TRBV19|TRBJ1-6|14
CASTNRGYNSPLHF